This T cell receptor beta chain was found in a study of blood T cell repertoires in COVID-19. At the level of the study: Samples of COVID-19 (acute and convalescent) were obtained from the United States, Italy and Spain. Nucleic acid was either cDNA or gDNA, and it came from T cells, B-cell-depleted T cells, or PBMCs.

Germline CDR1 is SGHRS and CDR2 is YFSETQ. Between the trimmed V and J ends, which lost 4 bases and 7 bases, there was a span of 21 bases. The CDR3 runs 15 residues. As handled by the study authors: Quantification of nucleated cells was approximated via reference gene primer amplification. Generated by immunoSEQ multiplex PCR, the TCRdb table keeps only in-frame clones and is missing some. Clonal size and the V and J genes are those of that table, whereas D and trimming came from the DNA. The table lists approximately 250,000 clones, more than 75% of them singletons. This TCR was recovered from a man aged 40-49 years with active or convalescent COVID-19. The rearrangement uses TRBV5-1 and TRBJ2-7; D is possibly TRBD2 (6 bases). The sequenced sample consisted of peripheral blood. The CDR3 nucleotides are TGCGCCAGCAGCCCATCCGTCCCGGAGGGGACGGAGCAGTACTTC. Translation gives CASSPSVPEGTEQYF. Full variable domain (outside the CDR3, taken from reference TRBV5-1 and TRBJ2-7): KAGVTQTPRYLIKTRGQQVTLSCSPISGHRSVSWYQQTPGQGLQFLFEYFSETQRNKGNFPGRFSGRQFSNSRSEMNVSTLELGDSALYLCASSPSVPEGTEQYFGPGTRLTVT.